This T cell receptor (beta chain) originates from a study of blood T cell repertoires in COVID-19. Looking at the study overall: Donors in the United States, Italy and Spain gave samples during acute or convalescent COVID-19.

The authors' processing: Nucleated cell number was recorded as an estimate derived from reference gene primer amplification. Produced via immunoSEQ multiplex PCR; TCRdb's table is partial and in-frame only. Clone size and the V and J calls come from that table; the DNA yielded D and trimming. The sample shows tens of thousands of clones, 70% to 80% of them seen only once. The CDR3 sequence is 15 residues long. The V gene lost 5 bases and the J gene lost 1 base, with 14 bases spanning the gap. The V gene's germline CDR1 is LNHDA and CDR2 SQIVND (reference sequence). Sequencing used peripheral blood. The sequence was collected from a human donor in a cohort sampled during active COVID-19. The rearrangement uses TRBV19 and TRBJ1-1, with D possibly being TRBD1 (5 bases). CDR3 nucleotide sequence: TGTGCCAGTAGTCGGAAGGGGCAGTGGAACACTGAAGCTTTCTTT. It is translated as CASSRKGQWNTEAFF.